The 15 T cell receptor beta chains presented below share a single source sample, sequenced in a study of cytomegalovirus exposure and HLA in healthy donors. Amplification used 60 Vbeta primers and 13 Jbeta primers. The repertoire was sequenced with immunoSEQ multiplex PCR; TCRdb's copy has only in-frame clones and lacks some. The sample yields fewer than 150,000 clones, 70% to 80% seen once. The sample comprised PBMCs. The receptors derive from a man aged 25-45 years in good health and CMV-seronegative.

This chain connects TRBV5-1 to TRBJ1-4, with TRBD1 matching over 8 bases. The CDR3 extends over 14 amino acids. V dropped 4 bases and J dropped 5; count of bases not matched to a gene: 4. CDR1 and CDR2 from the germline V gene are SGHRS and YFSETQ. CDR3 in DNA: TGCGCCAGCAGCCTGGGACAGGAAAATGAAAAACTGTTTTTT. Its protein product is CASSLGQENEKLFF.

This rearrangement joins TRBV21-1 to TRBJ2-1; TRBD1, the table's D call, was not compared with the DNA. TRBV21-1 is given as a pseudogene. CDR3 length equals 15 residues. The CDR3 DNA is TGTGCCAGCAGCGACAGGGTTCAAACCTACAATGAGCAGTTCTTC. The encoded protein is CASSDRVQTYNEQFF.

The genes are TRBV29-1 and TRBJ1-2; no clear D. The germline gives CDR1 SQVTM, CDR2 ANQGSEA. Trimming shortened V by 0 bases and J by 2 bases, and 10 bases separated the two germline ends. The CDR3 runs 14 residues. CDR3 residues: CSVEDLKENYGYTF. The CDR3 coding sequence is TGCAGCGTTGAAGATCTGAAAGAGAACTATGGCTACACCTTC.

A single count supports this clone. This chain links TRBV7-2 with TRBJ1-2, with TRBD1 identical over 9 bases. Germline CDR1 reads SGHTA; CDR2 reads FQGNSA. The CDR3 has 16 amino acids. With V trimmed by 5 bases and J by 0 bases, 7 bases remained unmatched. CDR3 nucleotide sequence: TGTGCCAGCAGCCGACGGGACAGGGCCTCTAACTATGGCTACACCTTC. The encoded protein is CASSRRDRASNYGYTF.

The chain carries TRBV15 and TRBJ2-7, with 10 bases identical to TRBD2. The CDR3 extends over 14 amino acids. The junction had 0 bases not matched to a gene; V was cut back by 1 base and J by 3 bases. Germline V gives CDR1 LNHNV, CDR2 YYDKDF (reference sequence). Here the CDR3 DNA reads TGTGCCACCAGCAGAGGACTAGCGGGCTACGAGCAGTACTTC. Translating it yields CATSRGLAGYEQYF.

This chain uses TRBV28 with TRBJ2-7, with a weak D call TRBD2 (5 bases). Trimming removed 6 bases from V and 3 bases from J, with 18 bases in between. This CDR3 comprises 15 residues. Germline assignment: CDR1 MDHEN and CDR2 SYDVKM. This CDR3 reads CASRVSGKTSYEQYF. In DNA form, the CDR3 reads TGTGCCAGCAGGGTGTCCGGGAAGACAAGCTACGAGCAGTACTTC.

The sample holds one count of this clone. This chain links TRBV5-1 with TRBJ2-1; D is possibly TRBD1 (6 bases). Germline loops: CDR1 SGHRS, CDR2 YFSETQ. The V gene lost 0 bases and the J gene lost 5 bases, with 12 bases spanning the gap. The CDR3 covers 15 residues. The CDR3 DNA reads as TGCGCCAGCAGCTTGGAGAGACAGGATGACAATGAGCAGTTCTTC. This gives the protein CASSLERQDDNEQFF.

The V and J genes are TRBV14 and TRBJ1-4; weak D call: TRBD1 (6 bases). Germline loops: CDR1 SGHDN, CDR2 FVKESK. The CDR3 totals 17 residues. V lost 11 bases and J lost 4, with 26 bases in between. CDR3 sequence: CAHTWGQATFSNEKLFF. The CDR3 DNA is TGTGCCCACACGTGGGGGCAGGCGACCTTTAGTAATGAAAAACTGTTTTTT. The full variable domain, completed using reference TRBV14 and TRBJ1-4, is EAGVTQFPSHSVIEKGQTVTLRCDPISGHDNLYWYRRVMGKEIKFLLHFVKESKQDESGMPNNRFLAERTGGTYSTLKVQPAELEDSGVYFCAHTWGQATFSNEKLFFGSGTQLSVL.

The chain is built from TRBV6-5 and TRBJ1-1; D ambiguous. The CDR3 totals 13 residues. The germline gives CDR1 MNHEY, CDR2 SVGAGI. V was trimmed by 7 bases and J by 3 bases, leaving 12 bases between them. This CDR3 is CASTPRRDTEAFF. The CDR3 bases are TGTGCCAGCACACCCCGTAGAGACACTGAAGCTTTCTTT.

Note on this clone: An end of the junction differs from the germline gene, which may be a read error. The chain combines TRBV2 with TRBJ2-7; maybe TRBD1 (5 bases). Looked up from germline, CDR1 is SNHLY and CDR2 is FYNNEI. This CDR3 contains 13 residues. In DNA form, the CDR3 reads TGTGCCGGACAACAGCAAATAAGATCTGGGCTCTCCTTC. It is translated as CAGQQQIRSGLSF.

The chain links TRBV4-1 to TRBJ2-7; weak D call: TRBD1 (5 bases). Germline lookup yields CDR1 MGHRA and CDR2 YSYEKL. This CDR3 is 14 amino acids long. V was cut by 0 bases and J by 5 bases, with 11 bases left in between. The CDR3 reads CASSQDRQRDEQYF. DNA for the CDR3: TGCGCCAGCAGCCAAGACCGACAGCGCGACGAGCAGTACTTC.

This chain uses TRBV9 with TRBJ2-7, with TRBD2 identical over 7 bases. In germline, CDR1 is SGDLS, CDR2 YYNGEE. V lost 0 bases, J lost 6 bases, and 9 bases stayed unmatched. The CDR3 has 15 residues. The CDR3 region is CASSVDRAGVREQYF. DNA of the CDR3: TGTGCCAGCAGCGTAGATCGGGCGGGGGTGCGCGAGCAGTACTTC. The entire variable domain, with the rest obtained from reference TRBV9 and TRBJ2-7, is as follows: DSGVTQTPKHLITATGQRVTLRCSPRSGDLSVYWYQQSLDQGLQFLIQYYNGEERAKGNILERFSAQQFPDLHSELNLSSLELGDSALYFCASSVDRAGVREQYFGPGTRLTVT.

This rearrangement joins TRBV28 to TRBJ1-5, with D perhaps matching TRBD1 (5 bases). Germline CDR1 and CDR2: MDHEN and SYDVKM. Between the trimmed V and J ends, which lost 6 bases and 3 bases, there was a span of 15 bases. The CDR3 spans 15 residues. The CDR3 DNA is TGTGCCAGCAGCCCGATACAAGGGGACAATCAGCCCCAGCATTTT. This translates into CASSPIQGDNQPQHF.

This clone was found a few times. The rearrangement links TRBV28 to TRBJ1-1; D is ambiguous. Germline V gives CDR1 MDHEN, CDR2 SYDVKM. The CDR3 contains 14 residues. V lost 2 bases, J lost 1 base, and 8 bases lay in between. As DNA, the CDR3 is TGTGCCAGCAGTTTAGGGTCTAGGAACACTGAAGCTTTCTTT. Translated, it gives CASSLGSRNTEAFF.

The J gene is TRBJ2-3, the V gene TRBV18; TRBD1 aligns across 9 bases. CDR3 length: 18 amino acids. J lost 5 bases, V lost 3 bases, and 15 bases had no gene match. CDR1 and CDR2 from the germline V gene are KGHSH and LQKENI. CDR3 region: CASSPNAQQGAAGDTQYF. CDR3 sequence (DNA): TGTGCCAGCTCACCCAATGCTCAACAGGGGGCAGCCGGAGATACGCAGTATTTT.